The clone carrying this TCR beta chain occurred many times. Its antigen remains unknown. This CDR3 has 17 residues. V lost 6 bases and J lost 0, with 19 bases in between. The germline CDR1 and CDR2 sequences are SNHLY and FYNNEI. The sample comes from a study of T cells in Graves' hyperthyroidism and ophthalmopathy. On the study more broadly: At initial diagnosis, before any treatment had begun, peripheral blood was obtained.

Amplification targeted TCR beta CDR3 regions from RNA transcripts. The primer set for the first-round RT-PCR of the TCR CDR3 was HTBI. TCRdb re-derived calls from the multiplex PCR reads in MiXCR, one entry per CDR3 protein. The table includes about 110,000 distinct CDR3 sequences, around a sixth detected once. Each patient was aged 18 to 65 and had newly diagnosed hyperthyroidism of under 2 months' duration. PBMCs were derived from around 10 ml fresh peripheral blood. General study findings and limits: Most thyroid clonotypes with frequency above 0.001 were detected in blood.

The sequence was collected from a woman between 50 and 59 years old with Graves' hyperthyroidism. Sequencing input: blood. The chain has TRBV2 and TRBJ2-3; D gene uncertain. In DNA form, the CDR3 reads TGTGCCAGCAGAACTCTTCAGACACCAACTAGCACAGATACGCAGTATTTT. Translated, it gives CASRTLQTPTSTDTQYF.